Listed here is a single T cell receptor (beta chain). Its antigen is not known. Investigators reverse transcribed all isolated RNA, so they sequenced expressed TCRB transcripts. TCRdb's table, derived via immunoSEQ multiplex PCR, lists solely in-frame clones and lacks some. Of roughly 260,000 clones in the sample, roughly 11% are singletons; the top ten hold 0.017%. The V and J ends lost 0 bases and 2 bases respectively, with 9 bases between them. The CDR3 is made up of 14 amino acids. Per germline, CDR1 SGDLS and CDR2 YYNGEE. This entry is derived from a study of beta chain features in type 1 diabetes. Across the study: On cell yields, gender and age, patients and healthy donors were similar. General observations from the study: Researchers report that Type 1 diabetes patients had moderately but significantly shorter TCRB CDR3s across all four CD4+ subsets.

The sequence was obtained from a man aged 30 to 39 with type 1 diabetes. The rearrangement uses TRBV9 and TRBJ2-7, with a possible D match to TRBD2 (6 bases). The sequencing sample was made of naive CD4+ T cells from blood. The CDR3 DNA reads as TGTGCCAGCAGCGTAGCAGGGACTCCCTACGAGCAGTACTTC. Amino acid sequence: CASSVAGTPYEQYF.